These 21 T cell receptor beta chains share one sample of origin, sequenced in a study of Graves' ophthalmopathy and Graves' hyperthyroidism. RNA transcripts yielded amplified TCR beta CDR3 regions. The first-round RT-PCR employed HTBI primers together with the Qiagen OneStep RT-PCR kit. A multiplex PCR was then performed as the second round. TCRdb used MiXCR to reprocess the multiplex PCR reads, holding one entry per CDR3 protein. This table holds some 410,000 distinct CDR3 sequences, roughly 21% found once. Input material: peripheral blood. Receptors were obtained from a woman aged 18-35 years with stable Graves' hyperthyroidism.

A note on this clonotype: A junction end diverges from the germline sequence, so it may reflect a read error. V and J are TRBV19 and TRBJ2-5; 9 bases map to TRBD1. The CDR3 loop spans 13 amino acids. Germline CDR1 reads LNHDA; CDR2 reads SQIVND (reference sequence). The DNA for the CDR3 is TGTGCCGGTAGCCGGGACAGGGAAGAGACCCAGTACTTC. Amino acid sequence: CAGSRDREETQYF.

This CDR3 reads CASSQPGLSVQIVGTGELFF. The CDR3 DNA reads as TGTGCCAGCAGTCAACCCGGGCTTAGCGTACAGATCGTTGGCACCGGGGAGCTGTTTTTT. The chain combines TRBV2 with TRBJ2-2; D might be TRBD2 (5 bases). V gave up 5 bases and J gave up 4 bases, with 29 bases separating them. The germline V gene encodes CDR1 SNHLY and CDR2 FYNNEI. The CDR3 sequence is 20 residues long. Looking up the rest from reference TRBV2 and TRBJ2-2 gives the full variable domain: EPEVTQTPSHQVTQMGQEVILRCVPISNHLYFYWYRQILGQKVEFLVSFYNNEISEKSEIFDDQFSVERPDGSNFTLKIRSTKLEDSAMYFCASSQPGLSVQIVGTGELFFGEGSRLTVL.

The V and J genes are TRBV4-1 and TRBJ2-5, with D perhaps assigned TRBD1 or TRBD2 (5 bases each). This CDR3 is built from 17 residues. CDR1 is MGHRA, CDR2 YSYEKL, per germline. V lost 3 bases and J lost 2, with 19 bases in between. In DNA, the CDR3 is TGCGCCAGCAGCCACCCCTGGGGGTTTGGCCATCAAGAGACCCAGTACTTC. Its translation is CASSHPWGFGHQETQYF.

This clonotype was seen at least ten times. The gene calls are TRBV2 and TRBJ2-7; D may correspond to TRBD1 or TRBD2 (5 bases each). The germline V gene has CDR1 SNHLY and CDR2 FYNNEI. This CDR3 region has 14 residues. The V and J ends lost 7 bases and 3 bases respectively, with 16 bases between them. The CDR3 loop is CASMMGRGFYEQYF. The CDR3 coding sequence is TGTGCCAGCATGATGGGACGGGGTTTCTACGAGCAGTACTTC.

There are many counts of this clonotype. The rearrangement links TRBV20-1 to TRBJ2-5, with 11 bases that match TRBD2. Germline V CDR1 and CDR2: DFQATT, SNEGSKA (reference sequence). This CDR3 is 16 amino acids long. The J segment lost 1 base and the V segment lost 0 bases, leaving 4 bases of the junction unmatched. In DNA, the CDR3 is TGCAGTGCTAGAGACCTAGCGGGAGGAGGCCAAGAGACCCAGTACTTC. Its translation: CSARDLAGGGQETQYF.

The chain links TRBV12-3 or TRBV12-4 to TRBJ1-6; D is possibly TRBD1 (5 bases). The CDR3 length is 17 residues. V lost 4 bases and J lost 8, with 21 bases in between. This CDR3 is CASSSYLWGVGYSPLHF. The DNA for the CDR3 is TGTGCCAGCAGTTCCTATTTGTGGGGCGTCGGGTATTCACCCCTCCACTTT.

This clonotype was seen repeatedly, ten times or more. The rearrangement links TRBV5-4 to TRBJ1-2; no definite D call. This CDR3 spans 12 amino acids. Per the germline V gene, CDR1 is SGHNT and CDR2 is YYREEE (reference sequence). V lost 3 bases and J lost 2, with 5 bases in between. In nucleotides, the CDR3 is TGTGCCAGCAGCTCGTTAAACTATGGCTACACCTTC. This codes for CASSSLNYGYTF.

The rearrangement links TRBV11-2 to TRBJ2-4; D gene uncertain. This CDR3 contains 12 residues. Germline-derived CDR1 and CDR2 are SGHAT and FQNNGV. The V gene lost 0 bases and the J gene lost 14 bases, with 11 bases spanning the gap. The chain's CDR3 is CASSLDARTKYF. CDR3 nucleotide sequence: TGTGCCAGCAGCTTAGATGCACGCACTAAGTACTTC.

In this sample, this clonotype turned up many times. The genes are TRBV27 and TRBJ1-6, with D maybe TRBD1 (5 bases). CDR3 length: 15 amino acids. Per the germline V gene, CDR1 is MNHEY and CDR2 is SMNVEV (reference sequence). The V and J ends lost 3 bases and 5 bases respectively, with 11 bases between them. This chain's CDR3 is CASSFSDSHNSPLHF. CDR3 in DNA: TGTGCCAGCAGTTTCTCCGACAGCCATAATTCACCCCTCCACTTT.

This clonotype was seen repeatedly, ten times or more. This rearrangement joins TRBV5-6 to TRBJ2-5; 9 bases map to TRBD1. The CDR3 has 14 residues. The V gene's germline CDR1 is SGHDT and CDR2 YYEEEE. The J segment lost 5 bases and the V segment lost 3 bases, leaving 5 bases of the junction unmatched. The CDR3 nucleotides read TGTGCCAGCAGCTCAATAGGACAGGGGGAGACCCAGTACTTC. This encodes CASSSIGQGETQYF.

This clonotype was counted ten times or more. The chain combines TRBV18 with TRBJ2-5; TRBD2 aligns across 9 bases. V lost 6 bases and J lost 1; bases outside the gene matches: 6. Per the germline V gene, CDR1 is KGHSH and CDR2 is LQKENI. The CDR3 totals 15 residues. CDR3: CASSRTSELQETQYF. In DNA, the CDR3 is TGTGCCAGCTCGCGGACTAGCGAACTCCAAGAGACCCAGTACTTC.

V usage is TRBV6-2 or TRBV6-3 and J usage is TRBJ2-7; a weak D match, TRBD2 (6 bases). V shed 4 bases and J shed 0 bases, with 10 bases lying between them. This CDR3 contains 14 residues. From germline, CDR1 is MNHEY and CDR2 SVGEGT. The CDR3 coding sequence is TGTGCCAGCAGTTCTAGCGACCGCTCCTACGAGCAGTACTTC. Its translation is CASSSSDRSYEQYF.

The table lists this clonotype with many counts. The chain combines TRBV2 with TRBJ1-2; D is uncertain. Trimming removed 1 base at V and 4 bases at J, with 10 bases between. Looked up from germline, CDR1 is SNHLY and CDR2 is FYNNEI. There are 14 residues in the CDR3. The CDR3 DNA sequence: TGTGCCAGCAGTGAAGGAGGTCTTCGCTATGGCTACACCTTC. Protein product: CASSEGGLRYGYTF.

This clonotype was seen only a few times. V is TRBV28 and J is TRBJ2-7; the match to TRBD1 covers 9 bases. In germline, CDR1 is MDHEN, CDR2 SYDVKM. The CDR3 consists of 16 residues. Germline trimming cut 3 bases from V and 5 bases from J; bases unmatched to any gene: 11. CDR3 nucleotide sequence: TGTGCCAGCAGTTTCACGCCGGGACAGGGAATGGACGAGCAGTACTTC. Translation gives CASSFTPGQGMDEQYF.

This clonotype has more than one count but fewer than ten. The chain couples TRBV7-2 to TRBJ2-5; D is uncertain. Trimming shortened V by 5 bases and J by 3 bases, and 13 bases separated the two germline ends. Germline V lookup: CDR1 SGHTA, CDR2 FQGNSA. The CDR3 is 14 amino acids. The CDR3 here is CASSQMGSEETQYF. For the CDR3, the DNA is TGTGCCAGCAGCCAGATGGGATCCGAAGAGACCCAGTACTTC.

This clonotype was seen only a few times. This chain uses TRBV3-1 with TRBJ2-7; D remains ambiguous. CDR3 length equals 14 residues. The germline V and J ends were trimmed by 1 base and 2 bases, with 9 bases remaining between them. CDR1 is LGHDT, CDR2 YNNKEL, per germline (reference sequence). The CDR3 DNA reads TGTGCCAGCAGCCAAGCCGGAAACCCCTACGAGCAGTACTTC. This codes for CASSQAGNPYEQYF.

This clonotype was detected many times. The chain couples TRBV14 to TRBJ2-7; the D gene is possibly TRBD2 (5 bases). The V gene's germline CDR1 is SGHDN and CDR2 FVKESK. The V and J ends lost 4 bases and 6 bases respectively, with 13 bases between them. The CDR3 is 13 amino acids. The CDR3 here is CASSRSGIGEQYF. The CDR3 DNA follows: TGTGCCAGCAGCCGGTCCGGGATCGGCGAGCAGTACTTC.

V gene TRBV2 combines with J gene TRBJ2-7; no clear D. The V end was cut by 5 bases, the J end by 4 bases, with 12 bases between. The CDR3 consists of 13 residues. Germline assignment: CDR1 SNHLY and CDR2 FYNNEI. CDR3 in DNA: TGTGCCAGCAGTCGACAAACCCGTTACGAGCAGTACTTC. It specifies CASSRQTRYEQYF.

This clonotype occurred many times. V usage is TRBV27 and J usage is TRBJ2-7; tentative D call: TRBD1 (6 bases). Trimming removed 6 bases from V and 6 bases from J, with 9 bases in between. This CDR3 comprises 11 residues. Germline assignment: CDR1 MNHEY and CDR2 SMNVEV (reference sequence). In nucleotides, the CDR3 is TGTGCCAGCAGGGACAGCGGCGAGCAGTACTTC. Its translation: CASRDSGEQYF.

V usage is TRBV6-1 and J usage is TRBJ1-2, with unresolved D. The CDR3 consists of 13 residues. V gave up 5 bases and J gave up 4 bases, with 11 bases separating them. Germline V CDR1 and CDR2: MNHNS, SASEGT. CDR3 in DNA: TGTGCCAGCAGTCCCCTCCGGGGCTATGGCTACACCTTC. Translated, it gives CASSPLRGYGYTF.

This clonotype was counted ten times or more. DNA of the CDR3: TGTGCCAGCAGGAGGGCGGGAGGTAGCAGGGAGCTGTTTTTT. Its translation is CASRRAGGSRELFF. The chain couples TRBV12-3 or TRBV12-4 to TRBJ2-2; the match to TRBD2 covers 8 bases. The CDR3 consists of 14 residues. V dropped 6 bases and J dropped 9; count of bases not matched to a gene: 9.